This T cell receptor (beta chain) was recovered during a study of cytotoxic CD8 clonotypes in ibrutinib-treated CLL. TCRdb's table, derived via immunoSEQ multiplex PCR, lists solely in-frame clones and lacks some. The table has approximately 15,000 clones, 55% to 80% seen once. Remarks on this clone: The target antigen is unknown.

General study points: Patients showed higher baseline clonality than age-matched healthy donors, and it tracked circulating CD8+ T-cell counts.

The receptor's source is a human donor with chronic lymphocytic leukemia. Specimen: PBMCs, collected before ibrutinib treatment.

In DNA form, the CDR3 reads TGTGCCAGCAGTCCCGGACGGGTCCCTACCCTCAACTACAATGAGCAGTTCTTC. This gives the protein CASSPGRVPTLNYNEQFF. The genes are TRBV28 and TRBJ2-1; D gene unclear. Looked up from germline, CDR1 is MDHEN and CDR2 is SYDVKM. The CDR3 is 18 amino acids. Trimming removed 5 bases at V and 3 bases at J, with 23 bases between.